Listed below are T cell receptor beta chains from one sample, sequenced in a study of T-cell memory formation after mild COVID-19. TCRdb used MiXCR to reprocess the 5' RACE reads, holding one entry per CDR3 protein. The table lists hundreds of thousands of distinct CDR3 sequences, about 20% of them singletons, with around a fifth in the top ten. Sequenced sample: PBMCs or a T cell subset sorted from them (not recorded which). Receptor source: a man younger than 35 who had mild COVID-19 (a few samples of this study predate the infection). Cell type and time point are not known. CDR3s include the opening cysteine and the closing phenylalanine or tryptophan. Each record gives: clone size, V gene, D gene, J gene, CDR3 protein, CDR3 DNA. D genes are given only for firm matches. Clone size is given for some rows only: seen once, a few or many times, or a class if the clone is expanded.

-	TRBV5-1	TRBD1	TRBJ2-3	CASSPDRGDVTDTQYF	TGCGCCAGCAGCCCGGACAGGGGGGACGTCACAGATACGCAGTATTTT
-	TRBV6-2/TRBV6-3	-	TRBJ1-2	CASTSNSGYGYTF	TGTGCCAGCACCTCTAACAGCGGCTATGGCTACACCTTC
few	TRBV11-2	-	TRBJ2-6	CASSLDSRASGANVLTF	TGTGCCAGCAGCTTAGATTCCCGGGCTTCTGGGGCCAACGTCCTGACTTTC
-	TRBV5-1	TRBD1	TRBJ2-3	CASSVTGSSTDTQYF	TGCGCCAGCAGCGTGACAGGGTCTAGCACAGATACGCAGTATTTT
-	TRBV7-8	-	TRBJ1-5	CASSLVAGHWLYSNQPQHF	TGTGCCAGCAGCTTAGTGGCTGGGCACTGGCTATATAGCAATCAGCCCCAGCATTTT
-	TRBV6-2/TRBV6-3	-	TRBJ2-5	CASSPLTPSDSQHF	TGTGCCAGCAGTCCATTGACACCTTCCGATTCCCAGCACTTC
many	TRBV5-1	-	TRBJ1-1	CASKVRLEGWGTEAFF	TGCGCCAGCAAGGTGAGGTTGGAAGGCTGGGGCACTGAAGCTTTCTTT
-	TRBV2	-	TRBJ1-6	CASSVPASYNSPLHF	TGTGCCAGCAGTGTTCCAGCTAGTTATAATTCACCCCTCCACTTT
few	TRBV4-3	TRBD1	TRBJ2-2	CASSRGRTGPANTGELFF	TGCGCCAGCAGCCGGGGCAGGACAGGGCCTGCGAACACCGGGGAGCTGTTTTTT
few	TRBV15	TRBD2	TRBJ2-3	CATSRDPGGNTQYF	TGTGCCACCAGCAGAGACCCGGGAGGGAATACGCAGTATTTT
-	TRBV4-3	-	TRBJ1-2	CASSSAKGVLEGYTF	TGCGCCAGCAGCTCAGCCAAGGGGGTCTTGGAGGGCTACACCTTC
few	TRBV5-1	-	TRBJ2-2	CASSLAAGNRRELFF	TGCGCCAGCAGCTTGGCGGCTGGCAATAGGAGGGAGCTGTTTTTT
few	TRBV4-1	TRBD1	TRBJ2-4	CASSPGQGSENIQYF	TGCGCCAGCAGCCCCGGACAGGGGAGTGAGAACATTCAGTACTTC
many	TRBV5-1	-	TRBJ1-5	CASSPTGMAEPQHF	TGCGCCAGCAGCCCCACAGGGATGGCCGAGCCCCAGCATTTT
few	TRBV4-3	-	TRBJ2-3	CASSHPGPTDTQYF	TGCGCCAGCAGTCACCCGGGCCCCACAGATACGCAGTATTTT